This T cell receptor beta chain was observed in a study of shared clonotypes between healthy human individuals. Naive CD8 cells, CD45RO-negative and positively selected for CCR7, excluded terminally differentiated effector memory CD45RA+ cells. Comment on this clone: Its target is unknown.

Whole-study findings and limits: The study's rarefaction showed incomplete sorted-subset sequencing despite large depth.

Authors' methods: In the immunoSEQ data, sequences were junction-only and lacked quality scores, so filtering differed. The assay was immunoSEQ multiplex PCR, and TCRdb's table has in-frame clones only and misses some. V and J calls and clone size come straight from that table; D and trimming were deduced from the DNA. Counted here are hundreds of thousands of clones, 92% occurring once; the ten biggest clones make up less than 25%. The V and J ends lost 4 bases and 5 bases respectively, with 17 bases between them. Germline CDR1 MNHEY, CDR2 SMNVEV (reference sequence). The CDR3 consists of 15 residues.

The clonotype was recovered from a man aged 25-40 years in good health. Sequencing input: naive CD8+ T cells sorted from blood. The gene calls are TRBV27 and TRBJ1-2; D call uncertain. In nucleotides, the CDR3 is TGTGCCAGCAGTTATTACAGAACCGACACTTATGGCTACACCTTC. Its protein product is CASSYYRTDTYGYTF.